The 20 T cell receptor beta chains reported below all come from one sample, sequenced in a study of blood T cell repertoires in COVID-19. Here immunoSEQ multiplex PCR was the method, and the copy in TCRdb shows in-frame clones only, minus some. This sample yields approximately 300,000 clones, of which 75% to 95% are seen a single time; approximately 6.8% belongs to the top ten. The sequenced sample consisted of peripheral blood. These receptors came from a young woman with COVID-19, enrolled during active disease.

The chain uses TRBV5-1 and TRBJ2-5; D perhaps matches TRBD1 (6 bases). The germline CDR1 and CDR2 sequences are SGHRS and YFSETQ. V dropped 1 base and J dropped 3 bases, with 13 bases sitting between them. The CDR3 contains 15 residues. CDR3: CASSLPRGGEETQYF. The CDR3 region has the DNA TGCGCCAGCAGCTTGCCCAGGGGTGGGGAAGAGACCCAGTACTTC.

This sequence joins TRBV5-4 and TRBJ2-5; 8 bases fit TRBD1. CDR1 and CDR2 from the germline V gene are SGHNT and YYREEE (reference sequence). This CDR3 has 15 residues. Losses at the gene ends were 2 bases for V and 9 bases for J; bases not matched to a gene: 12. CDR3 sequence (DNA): TGTGCCAGCAGCTTTGCAGGACAGGGTCAAAAGGCCCAGTACTTC. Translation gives CASSFAGQGQKAQYF.

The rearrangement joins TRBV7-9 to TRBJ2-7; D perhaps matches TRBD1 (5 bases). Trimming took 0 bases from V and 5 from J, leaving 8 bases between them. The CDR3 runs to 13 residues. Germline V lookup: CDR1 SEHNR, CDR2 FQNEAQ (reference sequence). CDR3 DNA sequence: TGTGCCAGCAGCTTAGCCCAGGGCCACGAGCAGTACTTC. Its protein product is CASSLAQGHEQYF. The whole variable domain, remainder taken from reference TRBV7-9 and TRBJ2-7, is DTGVSQNPRHKITKRGQNVTFRCDPISEHNRLYWYRQTLGQGPEFLTYFQNEAQLEKSRLLSDRFSAERPKGSFSTLEIQRTEQGDSAMYLCASSLAQGHEQYFGPGTRLTVT.

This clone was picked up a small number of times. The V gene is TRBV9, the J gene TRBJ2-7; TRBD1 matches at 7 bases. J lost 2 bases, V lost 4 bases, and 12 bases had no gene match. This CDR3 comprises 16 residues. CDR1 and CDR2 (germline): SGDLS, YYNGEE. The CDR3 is CASSRGRDSSTYEQYF. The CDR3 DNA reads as TGTGCCAGCAGCAGGGGCCGGGACAGTTCTACCTACGAGCAGTACTTC.

DNA of the CDR3: TGTGCCAGCAGCTTAGTAACTGGTGACACTGAAGCTTTCTTT. Protein sequence: CASSLVTGDTEAFF. The chain couples TRBV7-2 to TRBJ1-1; D gene ambiguous. The germline CDR1 and CDR2 sequences are SGHTA and FQGNSA. CDR3 length: 14 residues. Trimming took 1 base from V and 3 from J, leaving 9 bases between them.

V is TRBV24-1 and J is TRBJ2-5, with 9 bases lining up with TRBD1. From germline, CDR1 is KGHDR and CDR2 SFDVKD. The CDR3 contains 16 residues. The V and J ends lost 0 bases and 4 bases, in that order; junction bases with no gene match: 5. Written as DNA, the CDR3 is TGTGCCACCAGTGATTTGAAACAGGGGGCGAGAGAGACCCAGTACTTC. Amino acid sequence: CATSDLKQGARETQYF.

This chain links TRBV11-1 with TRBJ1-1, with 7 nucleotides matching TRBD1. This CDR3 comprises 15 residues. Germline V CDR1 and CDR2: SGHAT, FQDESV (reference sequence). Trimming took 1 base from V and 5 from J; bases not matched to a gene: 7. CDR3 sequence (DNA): TGTGCCAGCAGCTTAGGGGACAGCGGGTGGACTGAAGCTTTCTTT. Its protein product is CASSLGDSGWTEAFF. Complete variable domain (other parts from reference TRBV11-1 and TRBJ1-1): EAEVAQSPRYKITEKSQAVAFWCDPISGHATLYWYRQILGQGPELLVQFQDESVVDDSQLPKDRFSAERLKGVDSTLKIQPAELGDSAMYLCASSLGDSGWTEAFFGQGTRLTVV.

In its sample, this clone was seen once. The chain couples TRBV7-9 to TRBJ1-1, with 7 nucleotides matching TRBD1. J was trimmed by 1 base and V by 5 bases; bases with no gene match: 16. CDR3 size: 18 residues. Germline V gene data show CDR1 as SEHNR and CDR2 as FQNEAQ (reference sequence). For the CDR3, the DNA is TGTGCCAGCAGCCCCACCGACGGGGCGACAGGGAGGAACACTGAAGCTTTCTTT. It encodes CASSPTDGATGRNTEAFF.

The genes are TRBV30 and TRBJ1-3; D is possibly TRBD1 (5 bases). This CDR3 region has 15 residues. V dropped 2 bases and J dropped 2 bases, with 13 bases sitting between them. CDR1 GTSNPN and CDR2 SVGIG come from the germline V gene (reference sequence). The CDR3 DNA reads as TGTGCCTGGAGTTACAGCGGGGGACCTGGAAACACCATATATTTT. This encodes CAWSYSGGPGNTIYF.

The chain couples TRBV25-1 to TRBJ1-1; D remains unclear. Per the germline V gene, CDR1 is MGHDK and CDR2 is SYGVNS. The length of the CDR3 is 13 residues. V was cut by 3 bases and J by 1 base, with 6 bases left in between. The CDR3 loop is CASSEEGNTEAFF. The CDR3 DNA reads TGTGCCAGCAGTGAGGAGGGGAACACTGAAGCTTTCTTT.

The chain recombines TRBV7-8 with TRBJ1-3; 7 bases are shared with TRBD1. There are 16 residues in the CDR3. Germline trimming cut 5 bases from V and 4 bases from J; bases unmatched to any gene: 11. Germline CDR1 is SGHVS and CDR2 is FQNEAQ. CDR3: CASSPQVRGVGNTIYF. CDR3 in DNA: TGTGCCAGCAGCCCTCAAGTCAGGGGGGTAGGAAACACCATATATTTT.

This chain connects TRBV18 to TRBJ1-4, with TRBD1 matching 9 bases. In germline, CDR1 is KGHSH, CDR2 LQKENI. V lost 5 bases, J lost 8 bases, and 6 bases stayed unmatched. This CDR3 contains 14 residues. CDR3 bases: TGTGCCAGCTCAACGGGACAGGGTTGGGAAAAACTGTTTTTT. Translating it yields CASSTGQGWEKLFF.

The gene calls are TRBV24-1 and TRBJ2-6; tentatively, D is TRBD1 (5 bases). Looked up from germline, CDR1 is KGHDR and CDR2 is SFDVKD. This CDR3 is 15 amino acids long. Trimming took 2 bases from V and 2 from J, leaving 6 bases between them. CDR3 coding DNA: TGTGCCACCAGTGATTCCAGGGCTGGGGCCAACGTCCTGACTTTC. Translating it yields CATSDSRAGANVLTF.

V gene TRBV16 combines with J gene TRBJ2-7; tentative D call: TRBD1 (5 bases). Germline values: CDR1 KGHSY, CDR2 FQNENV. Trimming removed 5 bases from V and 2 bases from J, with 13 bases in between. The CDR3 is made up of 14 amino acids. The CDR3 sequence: CASSLTGDTYEQYF. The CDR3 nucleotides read TGTGCCAGCAGCTTAACAGGAGACACCTACGAGCAGTACTTC.

CDR3 coding DNA: TGTGCCAGCAGTTTTCCCGGGACAGGGAACTATGGCTACACCTTC. It encodes CASSFPGTGNYGYTF. V and J are TRBV6-6 and TRBJ1-2; TRBD1 matches 9 bases. There are 15 residues in the CDR3. Germline assignment: CDR1 MNHNY and CDR2 SVGAGI (reference sequence). Trimming took 4 bases from V and 2 from J; bases not matched to a gene: 5.

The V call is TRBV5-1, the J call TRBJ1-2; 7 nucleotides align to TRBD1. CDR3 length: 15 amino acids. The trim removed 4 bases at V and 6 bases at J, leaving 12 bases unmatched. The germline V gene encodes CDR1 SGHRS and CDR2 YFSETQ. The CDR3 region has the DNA TGCGCCAGCAGCGAAACAGGGGACCTTACCGATGGCTACACCTTC. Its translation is CASSETGDLTDGYTF.

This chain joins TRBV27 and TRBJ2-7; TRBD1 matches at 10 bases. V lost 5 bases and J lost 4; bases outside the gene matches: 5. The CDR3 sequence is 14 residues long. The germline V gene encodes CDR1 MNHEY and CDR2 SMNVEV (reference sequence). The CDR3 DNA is TGTGCCAGCAGTAGACCGGGACAGGGGTACGAGCAGTACTTC. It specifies CASSRPGQGYEQYF.

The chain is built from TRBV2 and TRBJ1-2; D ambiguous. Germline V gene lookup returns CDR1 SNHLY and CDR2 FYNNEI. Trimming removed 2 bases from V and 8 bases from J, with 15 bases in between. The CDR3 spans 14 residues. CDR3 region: CASSEMRRVQGYTF. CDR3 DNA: TGTGCCAGCAGTGAAATGAGGAGGGTGCAAGGCTACACCTTC.

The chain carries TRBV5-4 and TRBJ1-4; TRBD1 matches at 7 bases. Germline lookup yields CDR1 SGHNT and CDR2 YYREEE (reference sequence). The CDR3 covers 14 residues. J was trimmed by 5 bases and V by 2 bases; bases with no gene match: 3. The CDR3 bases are TGTGCCAGCAGCTTATCACAGGGGAATGAAAAACTGTTTTTT. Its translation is CASSLSQGNEKLFF.

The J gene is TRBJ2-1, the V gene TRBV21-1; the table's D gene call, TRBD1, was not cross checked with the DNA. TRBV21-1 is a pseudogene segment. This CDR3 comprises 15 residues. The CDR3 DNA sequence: TGTGCCAGCAGTGAGGGACATCCTGGGGTTAATGAGCAGTTCTTC. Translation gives CASSEGHPGVNEQFF.